The 21 T cell receptor beta chains given below trace back to one sample, sequenced in a study of T cell changes during pregnancy in multiple sclerosis. Data came from immunoSEQ multiplex PCR; TCRdb stores just in-frame clones and leaves some out. The sample carries 70,000 or so clones, 91% recorded once. Source: peripheral blood, taken in the third trimester of pregnancy. The source is a female donor in good health, enrolled as a control in a pregnancy study.

This clone was seen only once. V and J are TRBV27 and TRBJ1-1; 7 positions match TRBD1. The germline gives CDR1 MNHEY, CDR2 SMNVEV (reference sequence). CDR3 length equals 14 residues. V shed 3 bases, J shed 3 bases, and the junction held 4 bases outside the gene matches. CDR3 amino acids: CASSFTGVDTEAFF. CDR3 nucleotide sequence: TGTGCCAGCAGTTTTACAGGGGTTGACACTGAAGCTTTCTTT.

The chain employs TRBV18 and TRBJ1-6, with TRBD1 matching over 7 bases. The junction had 10 bases not matched to a gene; V was cut back by 6 bases and J by 5 bases. The CDR3 runs to 16 residues. From germline, CDR1 is KGHSH and CDR2 LQKENI. This chain's CDR3 is CASSTRRGQNNSPLHF. The CDR3 DNA reads TGTGCCAGCTCTACGCGTAGGGGGCAGAATAATTCACCCCTCCACTTT.

This chain joins TRBV6-5 and TRBJ1-1; unclear D gene. The germline CDR1 and CDR2 sequences are MNHEY and SVGAGI. CDR3 length equals 13 residues. Trimming removed 6 bases from V and 1 base from J, with 9 bases in between. The CDR3 DNA sequence: TGTGCCAGCAGCAACACAAGGAACACTGAAGCTTTCTTT. This encodes CASSNTRNTEAFF.

The chain joins TRBV5-1 to TRBJ2-5; D is possibly TRBD1 (5 bases). V gave up 3 bases and J gave up 9 bases, with 12 bases separating them. Germline CDR1 and CDR2: SGHRS and YFSETQ. The CDR3 has 12 residues. CDR3 bases: TGCGCCAGCAGCTCAGGGCTTGTGGCCCAGTACTTC. As protein: CASSSGLVAQYF.

This chain joins TRBV4-3 and TRBJ2-1; 8 bases match TRBD2. The germline V gene encodes CDR1 LGHNA and CDR2 YSLEER. V was pared by 3 bases and J by 2 bases, with 9 bases of the junction left unmatched. The CDR3 totals 17 residues. This CDR3 is CASSQPGRAGAYNEQFF. The CDR3 coding sequence is TGCGCCAGCAGCCAGCCTGGTAGAGCGGGAGCCTACAATGAGCAGTTCTTC.

The chain employs TRBV7-6 and TRBJ2-3; 12 bases fit TRBD2. V shed 5 bases, J shed 0 bases, and the junction held 6 bases outside the gene matches. Germline CDR1 SGHVS, CDR2 FNYEAQ. This CDR3 is built from 17 residues. CDR3 residues: CASSRLAGASSTDTQYF. The CDR3 DNA sequence: TGTGCCAGCAGCCGACTAGCGGGGGCCTCTAGCACAGATACGCAGTATTTT.

V and J are TRBV11-2 and TRBJ2-7; D may be TRBD1 (5 bases). Germline V lookup: CDR1 SGHAT, CDR2 FQNNGV. The germline V and J ends were trimmed by 0 bases and 3 bases, with 9 bases remaining between them. This CDR3 region has 14 residues. CDR3 residues: CASSLDRGRYEQYF. CDR3 bases: TGTGCCAGCAGCTTAGATAGGGGCCGCTACGAGCAGTACTTC.

The chain couples TRBV10-3 to TRBJ2-7; TRBD1 agrees at 8 bases. The CDR3 covers 16 residues. The J segment lost 6 bases and the V segment lost 11 bases, leaving 21 bases of the junction unmatched. The germline V gene encodes CDR1 ENHRY and CDR2 SYGVKD. The DNA for the CDR3 is TGTGCCGTCGGACCGGGACAGGTGAACGGGCTGGGCGAGCAGTACTTC. Translation gives CAVGPGQVNGLGEQYF.

The count of this clone is one. The CDR3 reads CASSPHGGASEETQYF. The CDR3, as DNA: TGTGCCAGCAGCCCCCACGGGGGGGCCAGTGAAGAGACCCAGTACTTC. The chain uses TRBV4-2 and TRBJ2-5; TRBD2 aligns across 8 bases. This CDR3 has 16 amino acids. J was trimmed by 3 bases and V by 4 bases; bases with no gene match: 10. The germline V gene encodes CDR1 LGHNA and CDR2 YNFKEQ.

This clone was detected only once. The chain uses TRBV6-1 and TRBJ1-4, with D hard to call. Trimming removed 6 bases at V and 8 bases at J, with 16 bases between. The CDR3 sequence is 14 residues long. Germline V gene sequence: CDR1 MNHNS, CDR2 SASEGT. The CDR3 protein is CASRDRPQREKLFF. The CDR3 region has the DNA TGTGCCAGCAGGGATCGGCCCCAGAGGGAAAAACTGTTTTTT.

V usage is TRBV2 and J usage is TRBJ1-6; 7 nucleotides line up with TRBD1. V shed 7 bases, J shed 3 bases, and the junction held 3 bases outside the gene matches. This CDR3 is 14 amino acids long. The germline gives CDR1 SNHLY, CDR2 FYNNEI. CDR3 in amino acids: CASIGTDYNSPLHF. The DNA of the CDR3 is TGTGCCAGCATCGGGACAGACTATAATTCACCCCTCCACTTT.

The chain couples TRBV5-4 to TRBJ2-7; D possibly corresponds to TRBD2 (5 bases). The CDR3 has 13 amino acids. Germline V gene sequence: CDR1 SGHNT, CDR2 YYREEE (reference sequence). V shed 3 bases and J shed 6 bases, with 13 bases lying between them. The CDR3 spells CASSSGWRGEQYF. The CDR3 nucleotides are TGTGCCAGCAGCTCGGGATGGCGAGGCGAGCAGTACTTC. Full variable domain (outside the CDR3, taken from reference TRBV5-4 and TRBJ2-7): ETGVTQSPTHLIKTRGQQVTLRCSSQSGHNTVSWYQQALGQGPQFIFQYYREEENGRGNFPPRFSGLQFPNYSSELNVNALELDDSALYLCASSSGWRGEQYFGPGTRLTVT.

V and J are TRBV7-2 and TRBJ2-1; no definite D call. Germline V gene sequence: CDR1 SGHTA, CDR2 FQGNSA. CDR3 size: 12 residues. V lost 5 bases to trimming and J lost 3 bases, with 5 bases between them. The CDR3: CASSQNYNEQFF. The CDR3 DNA reads as TGTGCCAGCAGCCAGAACTACAATGAGCAGTTCTTC.

CDR3 amino acids: CASSLRVGTDTQYF. Here the CDR3 DNA reads TGTGCCAGCAGCTTACGGGTCGGCACAGATACGCAGTATTTT. The chain recombines TRBV7-7 with TRBJ2-3; D remains ambiguous. The V end lost 2 bases, the J end lost 1 base, and 7 bases lay between the germline ends. Germline V lookup: CDR1 SSHAT, CDR2 FNYEAQ (reference sequence). The CDR3 contains 14 residues.

V gene TRBV11-2 combines with J gene TRBJ1-3; no definite D call. This CDR3 is 18 amino acids long. V was trimmed by 0 bases and J by 0 bases, leaving 15 bases between them. Germline V CDR1 and CDR2: SGHAT, FQNNGV. CDR3 in DNA: TGTGCCAGCAGCTTAGATTTCTGGCAGACTCACTCTGGAAACACCATATATTTT. It specifies CASSLDFWQTHSGNTIYF. The full variable domain, with the rest looked up from reference TRBV11-2 and TRBJ1-3, is EAGVAQSPRYKIIEKRQSVAFWCNPISGHATLYWYQQILGQGPKLLIQFQNNGVVDDSQLPKDRFSAERLKGVDSTLKIQPAKLEDSAVYLCASSLDFWQTHSGNTIYFGEGSWLTVV.

The genes are TRBV30 and TRBJ2-7, with TRBD2 matching 11 bases. CDR3 length equals 15 residues. Germline V gene lookup returns CDR1 GTSNPN and CDR2 SVGIG (reference sequence). J was trimmed by 0 bases and V by 3 bases; bases with no gene match: 4. CDR3 sequence: CAWSLGLADSYEQYF. The CDR3 DNA sequence: TGTGCCTGGAGCCTGGGACTAGCGGACTCCTACGAGCAGTACTTC.

This sequence joins TRBV6-1 and TRBJ1-5, with a weak D call TRBD1 (6 bases). The V gene lost 1 base and the J gene lost 6 bases, with 16 bases spanning the gap. The CDR3 contains 16 residues. CDR1 and CDR2 (germline): MNHNS, SASEGT. In DNA, the CDR3 is TGTGCCAGCAGTGAAGGCAGGAACAGGGCAGGTCAGCCCCAGCATTTT. It yields the protein CASSEGRNRAGQPQHF.

The V call is TRBV7-9, the J call TRBJ1-1, with 7 bases that match TRBD1. The CDR3 spans 15 residues. Germline-derived CDR1 and CDR2 are SEHNR and FQNEAQ (reference sequence). The V segment lost 4 bases and the J segment 5 bases; nucleotides outside the gene matches: 10. Here the CDR3 DNA reads TGTGCCAGCAGCTCAATTCGACAGGGACGGACTGAAGCTTTCTTT. Its protein is CASSSIRQGRTEAFF. The entire variable domain, with the rest obtained from reference TRBV7-9 and TRBJ1-1, is as follows: DTGVSQNPRHKITKRGQNVTFRCDPISEHNRLYWYRQTLGQGPEFLTYFQNEAQLEKSRLLSDRFSAERPKGSFSTLEIQRTEQGDSAMYLCASSSIRQGRTEAFFGQGTRLTVV.

This sequence joins TRBV10-1 and TRBJ2-5; 10 positions match TRBD2. From germline, CDR1 is WNHNN and CDR2 SYGVQD (reference sequence). CDR3 length: 18 residues. Trimming took 3 bases from V and 5 from J; bases not matched to a gene: 15. The CDR3 coding sequence is TGCGCCAGCAGTGACGGCGGGCTAGCGGGAGTAGCAGGGGAGACCCAGTACTTC. Its protein product is CASSDGGLAGVAGETQYF.

The CDR3 is CASSQSPGEKLFF. In DNA form, the CDR3 reads TGCGCCAGCAGCCAATCCCCCGGTGAAAAACTGTTTTTT. The chain carries TRBV4-3 and TRBJ1-4; D remains ambiguous. V was shortened by 2 bases and J by 7 bases, with 8 bases between the two germline ends. Germline V gene data show CDR1 as LGHNA and CDR2 as YSLEER. The CDR3 totals 13 residues.

The rearrangement joins TRBV25-1 to TRBJ2-3; D is perhaps TRBD1 (6 bases). Trimming left V 4 bases short and J 2 bases short, with 10 bases between. Per the germline V gene, CDR1 is MGHDK and CDR2 is SYGVNS. CDR3 length equals 14 residues. CDR3 sequence reads: CASSVSGVTDTQYF. CDR3 bases: TGTGCCAGCAGTGTATCAGGGGTCACAGATACGCAGTATTTT.